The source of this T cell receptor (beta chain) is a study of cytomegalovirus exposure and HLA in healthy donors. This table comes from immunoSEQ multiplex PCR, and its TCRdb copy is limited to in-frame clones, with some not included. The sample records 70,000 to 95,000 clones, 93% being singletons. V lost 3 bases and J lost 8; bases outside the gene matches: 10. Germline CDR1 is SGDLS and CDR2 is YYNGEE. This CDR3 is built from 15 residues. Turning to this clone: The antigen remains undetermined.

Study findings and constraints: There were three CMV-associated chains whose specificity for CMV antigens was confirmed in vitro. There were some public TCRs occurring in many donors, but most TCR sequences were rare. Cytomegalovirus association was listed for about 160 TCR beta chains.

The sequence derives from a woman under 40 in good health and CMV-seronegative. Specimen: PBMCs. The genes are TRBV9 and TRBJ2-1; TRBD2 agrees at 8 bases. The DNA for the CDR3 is TGTGCCAGCAGCGCCTCGGGACTAGGATGGGATGAGCAGTTCTTC. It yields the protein CASSASGLGWDEQFF. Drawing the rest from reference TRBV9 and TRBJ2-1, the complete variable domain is DSGVTQTPKHLITATGQRVTLRCSPRSGDLSVYWYQQSLDQGLQFLIQYYNGEERAKGNILERFSAQQFPDLHSELNLSSLELGDSALYFCASSASGLGWDEQFFGPGTRLTVL.